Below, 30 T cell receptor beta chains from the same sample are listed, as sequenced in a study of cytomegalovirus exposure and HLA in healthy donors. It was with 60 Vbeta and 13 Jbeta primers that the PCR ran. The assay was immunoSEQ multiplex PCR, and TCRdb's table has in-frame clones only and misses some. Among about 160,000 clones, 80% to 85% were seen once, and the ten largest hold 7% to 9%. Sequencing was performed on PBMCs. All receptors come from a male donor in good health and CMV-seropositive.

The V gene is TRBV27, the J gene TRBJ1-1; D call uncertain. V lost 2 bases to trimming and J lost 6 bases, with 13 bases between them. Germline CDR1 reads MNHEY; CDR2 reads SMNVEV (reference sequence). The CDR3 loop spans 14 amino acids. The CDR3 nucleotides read TGTGCCAGCAGTTTAGTCGCCAGGACTCCTGAAGCTTTCTTT. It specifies CASSLVARTPEAFF.

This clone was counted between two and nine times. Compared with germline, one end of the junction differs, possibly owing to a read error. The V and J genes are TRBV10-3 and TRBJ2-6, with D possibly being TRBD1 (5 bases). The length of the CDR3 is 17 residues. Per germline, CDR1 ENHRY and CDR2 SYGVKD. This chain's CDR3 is CAIKEAGRSSGANGLTF. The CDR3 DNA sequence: TGTGCCATCAAAGAGGCAGGTCGAAGCTCTGGGGCCAACGGCCTGACTTTC.

CDR3 sequence reads: CASSLAGGRNEQFF. The CDR3 DNA reads as TGTGCCAGCAGCTTAGCGGGGGGCCGCAATGAGCAGTTCTTC. The chain links TRBV5-5 to TRBJ2-1; 9 nucleotides line up with TRBD2. The trim removed 2 bases at V and 6 bases at J, leaving 3 bases unmatched. The CDR3 consists of 14 residues. The germline V gene has CDR1 SGHKS and CDR2 YYEKEE (reference sequence).

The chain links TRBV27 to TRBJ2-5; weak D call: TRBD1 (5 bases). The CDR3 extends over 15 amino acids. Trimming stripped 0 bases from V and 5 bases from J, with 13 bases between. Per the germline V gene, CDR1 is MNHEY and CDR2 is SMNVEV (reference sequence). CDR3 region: CASSLSSRARETQYF. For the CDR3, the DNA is TGTGCCAGCAGTTTATCTTCCAGGGCCAGGGAGACCCAGTACTTC.

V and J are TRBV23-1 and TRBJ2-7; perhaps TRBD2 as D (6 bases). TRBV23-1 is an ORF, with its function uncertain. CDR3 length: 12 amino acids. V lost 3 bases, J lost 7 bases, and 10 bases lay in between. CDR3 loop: CASSQRRVEQYF. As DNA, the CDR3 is TGCGCCAGCAGTCAGAGGAGGGTTGAGCAGTACTTC.

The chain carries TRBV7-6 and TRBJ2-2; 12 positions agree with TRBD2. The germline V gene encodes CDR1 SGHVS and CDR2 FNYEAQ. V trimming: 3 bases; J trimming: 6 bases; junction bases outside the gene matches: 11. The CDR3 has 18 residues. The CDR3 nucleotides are TGTGCCAGCAGCTTTCTAGCGGGGGGGCGGATTGGAGCCGGGGAGCTGTTTTTT. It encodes CASSFLAGGRIGAGELFF. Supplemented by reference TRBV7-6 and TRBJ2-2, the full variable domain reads GAGVSQSPRYKVTKRGQDVALRCDPISGHVSLYWYRQALGQGPEFLTYFNYEAQQDKSGLPNDRFSAERPEGSISTLTIQRTEQRDSAMYRCASSFLAGGRIGAGELFFGEGSRLTVL.

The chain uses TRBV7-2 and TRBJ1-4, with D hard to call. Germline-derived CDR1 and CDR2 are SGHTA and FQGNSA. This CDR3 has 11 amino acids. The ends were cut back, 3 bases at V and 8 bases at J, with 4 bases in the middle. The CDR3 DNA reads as TGTGCCAGCAGCTTCAGGGAAAAACTGTTTTTT. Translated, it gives CASSFREKLFF.

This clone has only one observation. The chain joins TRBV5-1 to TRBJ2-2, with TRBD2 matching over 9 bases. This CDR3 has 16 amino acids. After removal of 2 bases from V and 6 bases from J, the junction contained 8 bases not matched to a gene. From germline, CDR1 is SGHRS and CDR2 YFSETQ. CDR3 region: CASSLTAGGPAGELFF. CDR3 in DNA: TGCGCCAGCAGCTTAACGGCGGGAGGGCCGGCCGGGGAGCTGTTTTTT.

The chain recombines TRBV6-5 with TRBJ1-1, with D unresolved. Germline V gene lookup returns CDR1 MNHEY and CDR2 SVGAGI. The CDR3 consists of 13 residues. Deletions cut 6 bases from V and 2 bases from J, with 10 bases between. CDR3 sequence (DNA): TGTGCCAGCAGGCGAGGGATCAACACTGAAGCTTTCTTT. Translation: CASRRGINTEAFF.

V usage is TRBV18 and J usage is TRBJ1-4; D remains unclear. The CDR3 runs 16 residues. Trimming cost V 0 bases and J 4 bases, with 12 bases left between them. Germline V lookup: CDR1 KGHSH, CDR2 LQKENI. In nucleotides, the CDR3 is TGTGCCAGCTCACCACCCTCCACGAATAGTAATGAAAAACTGTTTTTT. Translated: CASSPPSTNSNEKLFF.

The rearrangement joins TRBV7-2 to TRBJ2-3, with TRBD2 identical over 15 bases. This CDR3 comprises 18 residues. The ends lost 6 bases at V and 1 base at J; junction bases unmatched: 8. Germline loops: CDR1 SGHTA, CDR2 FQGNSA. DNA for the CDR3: TGTGCCAGCAGTACAGGACTAGCGGGAGGGTCGGGCACAGATACGCAGTATTTT. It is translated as CASSTGLAGGSGTDTQYF. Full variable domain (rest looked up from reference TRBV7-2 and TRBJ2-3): GAGVSQSPSNKVTEKGKDVELRCDPISGHTALYWYRQSLGQGLEFLIYFQGNSAPDKSGLPSDRFSAERTGGSVSTLTIQRTQQEDSAVYLCASSTGLAGGSGTDTQYFGPGTRLTVL.

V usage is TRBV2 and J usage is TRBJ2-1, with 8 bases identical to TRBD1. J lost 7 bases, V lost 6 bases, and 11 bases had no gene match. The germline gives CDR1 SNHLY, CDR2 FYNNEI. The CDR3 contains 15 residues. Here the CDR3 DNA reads TGTGCCAGCAGCGGACAGGGCCTTATCCTTAATGAGCAGTTCTTC. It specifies CASSGQGLILNEQFF. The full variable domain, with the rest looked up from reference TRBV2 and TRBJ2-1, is EPEVTQTPSHQVTQMGQEVILRCVPISNHLYFYWYRQILGQKVEFLVSFYNNEISEKSEIFDDQFSVERPDGSNFTLKIRSTKLEDSAMYFCASSGQGLILNEQFFGPGTRLTVL.

The CDR3 sequence: CASSLARGGQVTLAYEQYF. The CDR3 DNA is TGTGCCAGCAGCTTAGCGCGGGGTGGGCAGGTTACCTTGGCCTACGAGCAGTACTTC. This rearrangement joins TRBV7-2 to TRBJ2-7, with a tentative D call TRBD2 (6 bases). CDR3 length: 19 residues. With 0 bases removed from V and 2 bases from J, the gap between germline ends came to 23 bases. CDR1 is SGHTA, CDR2 FQGNSA, per germline.

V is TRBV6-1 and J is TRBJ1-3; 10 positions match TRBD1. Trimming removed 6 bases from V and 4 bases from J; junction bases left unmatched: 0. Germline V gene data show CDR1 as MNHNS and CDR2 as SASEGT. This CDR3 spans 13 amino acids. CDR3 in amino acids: CASRTGGGNTIYF. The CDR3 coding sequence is TGTGCCAGCAGGACAGGGGGCGGAAACACCATATATTTT.

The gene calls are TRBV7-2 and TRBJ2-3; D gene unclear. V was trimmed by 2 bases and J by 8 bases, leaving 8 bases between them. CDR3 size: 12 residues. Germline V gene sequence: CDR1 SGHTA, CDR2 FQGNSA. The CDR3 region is CASSLPYGTQYF. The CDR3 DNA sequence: TGTGCCAGCAGCTTACCCTACGGTACGCAGTATTTT.

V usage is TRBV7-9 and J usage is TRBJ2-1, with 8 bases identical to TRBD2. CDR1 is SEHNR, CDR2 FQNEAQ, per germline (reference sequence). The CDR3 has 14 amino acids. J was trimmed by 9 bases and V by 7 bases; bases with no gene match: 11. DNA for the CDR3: TGTGCCAGCACCCCAGTAAGCGGGGGCGGTGAGCAGTTCTTC. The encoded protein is CASTPVSGGGEQFF.

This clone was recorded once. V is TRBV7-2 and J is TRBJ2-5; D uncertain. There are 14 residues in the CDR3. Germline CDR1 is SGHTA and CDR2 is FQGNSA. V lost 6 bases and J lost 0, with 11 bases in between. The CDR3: CASSLNGYQETQYF. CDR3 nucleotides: TGTGCCAGCAGTCTAAACGGTTACCAAGAGACCCAGTACTTC.

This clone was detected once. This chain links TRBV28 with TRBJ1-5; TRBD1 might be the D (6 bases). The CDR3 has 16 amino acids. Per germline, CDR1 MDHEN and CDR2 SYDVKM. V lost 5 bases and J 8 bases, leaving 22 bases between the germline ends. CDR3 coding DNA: TGTGCCAGCAGTCCGCAACAGGGAATAGGTAGGGAGCCCCAGCATTTT. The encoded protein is CASSPQQGIGREPQHF. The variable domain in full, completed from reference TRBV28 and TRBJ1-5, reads DVKVTQSSRYLVKRTGEKVFLECVQDMDHENMFWYRQDPGLGLRLIYFSYDVKMKEKGDIPEGYSVSREKKERFSLILESASTNQTSMYLCASSPQQGIGREPQHFGDGTRLSIL.

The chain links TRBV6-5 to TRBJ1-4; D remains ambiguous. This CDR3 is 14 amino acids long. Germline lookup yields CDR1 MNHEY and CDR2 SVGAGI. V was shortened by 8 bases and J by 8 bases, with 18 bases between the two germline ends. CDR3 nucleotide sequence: TGTGCCAGCTCCCCCGCGGGCAAGGTGGAAAAACTGTTTTTT. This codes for CASSPAGKVEKLFF.

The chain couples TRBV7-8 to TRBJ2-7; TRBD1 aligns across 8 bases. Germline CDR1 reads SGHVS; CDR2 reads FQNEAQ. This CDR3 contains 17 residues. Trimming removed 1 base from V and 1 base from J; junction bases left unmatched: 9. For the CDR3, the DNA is TGTGCCAGCAGCTTAGGGGACCCGGGACAGGCATCCTACGAGCAGTACTTC. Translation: CASSLGDPGQASYEQYF.

For the CDR3, the DNA is TGTGCCAGCAGTAAACAGGGCACGCCCGATAATCAGCCCCAGCATTTT. The encoded protein is CASSKQGTPDNQPQHF. The V call is TRBV6-6, the J call TRBJ1-5, with D possibly TRBD1 on 6 matching bases. CDR3 length: 16 amino acids. CDR1 is MNHNY and CDR2 is SVGAGI in the germline V gene (reference sequence). Trimming pared 5 bases from V and 4 bases from J, leaving 18 bases between.

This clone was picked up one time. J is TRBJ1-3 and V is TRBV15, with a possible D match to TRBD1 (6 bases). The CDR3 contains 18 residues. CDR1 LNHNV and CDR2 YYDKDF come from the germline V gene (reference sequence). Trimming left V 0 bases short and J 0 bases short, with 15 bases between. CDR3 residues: CATSRDWGTMTSGNTIYF. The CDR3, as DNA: TGTGCCACCAGCAGAGATTGGGGGACAATGACCTCTGGAAACACCATATATTTT.

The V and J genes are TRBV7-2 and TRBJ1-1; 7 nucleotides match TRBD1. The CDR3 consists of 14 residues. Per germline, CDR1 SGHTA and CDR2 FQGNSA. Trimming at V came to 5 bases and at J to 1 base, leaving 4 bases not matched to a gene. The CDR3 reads CASSITGANTEAFF. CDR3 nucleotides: TGTGCCAGCAGCATAACAGGGGCGAACACTGAAGCTTTCTTT.

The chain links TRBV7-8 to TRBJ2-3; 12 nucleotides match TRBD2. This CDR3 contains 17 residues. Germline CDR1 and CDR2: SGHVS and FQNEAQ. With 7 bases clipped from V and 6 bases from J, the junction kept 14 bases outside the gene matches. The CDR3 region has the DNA TGTGCCAGCATCTGGCTAGCGGGGGGGCTGGGGCAGGATACGCAGTATTTT. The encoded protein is CASIWLAGGLGQDTQYF.

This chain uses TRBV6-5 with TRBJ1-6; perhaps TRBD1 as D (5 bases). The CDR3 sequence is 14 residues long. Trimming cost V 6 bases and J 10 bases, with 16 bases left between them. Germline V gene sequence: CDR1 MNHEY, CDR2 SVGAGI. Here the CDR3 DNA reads TGTGCCAGCAGGGAGGGGACTTGGGGGTCACCCCTCCACTTT. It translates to CASREGTWGSPLHF.

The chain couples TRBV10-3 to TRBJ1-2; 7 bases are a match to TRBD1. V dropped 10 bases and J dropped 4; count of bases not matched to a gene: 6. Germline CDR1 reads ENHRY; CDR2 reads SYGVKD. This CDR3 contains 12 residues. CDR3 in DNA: TGTGCCAGTAAAGGGGGCAGCTATGGCTACACCTTC. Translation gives CASKGGSYGYTF.

Written as DNA, the CDR3 is TGTGCCAGCGCTATAACCAAATGGACTGAAGCTTTCTTT. It yields the protein CASAITKWTEAFF. The rearrangement joins TRBV28 to TRBJ1-1; unclear D gene. With 8 bases removed from V and 5 bases from J, the gap between germline ends came to 15 bases. Germline V gene data show CDR1 as MDHEN and CDR2 as SYDVKM. The CDR3 extends over 13 amino acids.

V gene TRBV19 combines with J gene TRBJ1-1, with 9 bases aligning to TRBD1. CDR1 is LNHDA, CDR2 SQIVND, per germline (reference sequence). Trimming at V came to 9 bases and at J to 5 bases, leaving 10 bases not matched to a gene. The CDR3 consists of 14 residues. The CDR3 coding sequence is TGTGCCAGCACCGGGACAGGGCTCGGAACTGAAGCTTTCTTT. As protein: CASTGTGLGTEAFF.

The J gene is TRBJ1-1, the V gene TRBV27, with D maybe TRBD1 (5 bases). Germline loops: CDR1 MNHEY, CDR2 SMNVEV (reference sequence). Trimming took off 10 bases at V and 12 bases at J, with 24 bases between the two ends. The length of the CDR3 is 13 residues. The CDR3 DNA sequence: TGTGCCACCAAAAGGATAGAGCAGGGTAGAACTTTCTTT. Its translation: CATKRIEQGRTFF.

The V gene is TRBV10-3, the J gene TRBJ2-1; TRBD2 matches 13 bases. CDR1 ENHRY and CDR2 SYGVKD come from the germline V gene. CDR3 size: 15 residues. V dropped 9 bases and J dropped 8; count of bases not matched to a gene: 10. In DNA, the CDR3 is TGTGCCATTAGCCCGGGACTAGCGGGATCGGATGAGCAGTTCTTC. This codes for CAISPGLAGSDEQFF.